This T cell receptor (beta chain) was sequenced for a study of blood T cell repertoires in COVID-19. This clone was found a few times. Original handling: Quantification of nucleated cells was approximated via reference gene primer amplification. TCRdb's table, derived via immunoSEQ multiplex PCR, lists solely in-frame clones and lacks some. The V and J calls and clone size are taken from that table; D and trimming were inferred from the DNA. This repertoire shows around 400,000 clones, around 87% found once; its top ten account for roughly 2.1%. Trimming took 1 base from V and 0 from J, leaving 3 bases between them. This CDR3 is 13 amino acids long. The germline gives CDR1 SEHNR, CDR2 FQNEAQ (reference sequence).

The source of this sequence is a woman in her sixties with COVID-19, enrolled during active disease. What was sequenced was peripheral blood. The chain couples TRBV7-9 to TRBJ1-1; D unclear. The CDR3 reads CASSLDMNTEAFF. CDR3 bases: TGTGCCAGCAGCTTAGACATGAACACTGAAGCTTTCTTT.